Listed here are 16 T cell receptor beta chains from one sample, sequenced in a study of T cells in Graves' hyperthyroidism and ophthalmopathy. The source material, RNA transcripts, was used to amplify TCR beta CDR3 regions. HTBI primers were the set used in a first-round RT-PCR of the TCR CDR3. MiXCR, applied by TCRdb to the multiplex PCR reads, yields one record per CDR3 protein. The table lists hundreds of thousands of distinct CDR3 sequences, 15% to 19% of them singletons. Source material: blood. All receptors come from a woman between 18 and 29 years old with Graves' hyperthyroidism.

This clonotype appeared many times. The chain couples TRBV7-8 to TRBJ2-2, with D uncertain. The CDR3 loop spans 19 amino acids. Trimming took off 2 bases at V and 1 base at J, with 20 bases between the two ends. Germline loops: CDR1 SGHVS, CDR2 FQNEAQ. CDR3 nucleotide sequence: TGTGCCAGCAGCTTAAAACCAGAATCGTGGGAACGGAACACCGGGGAGCTGTTTTTT. It specifies CASSLKPESWERNTGELFF.

This clonotype was detected many times. The V and J genes are TRBV6-1 and TRBJ2-5, with TRBD2 matching 12 bases. CDR1 is MNHNS, CDR2 SASEGT, per germline. The CDR3 totals 18 residues. The V segment lost 6 bases and the J segment 4 bases; nucleotides outside the gene matches: 15. CDR3 protein: CASSIGALAGGSGETQYF. The CDR3 DNA is TGTGCCAGCAGCATAGGAGCACTAGCGGGGGGTTCCGGAGAGACCCAGTACTTC.

Ten or more counts support this clonotype. The CDR3: CSASSRGQKDQPQHF. For the CDR3, the DNA is TGCAGTGCTAGCTCCCGGGGACAGAAGGATCAGCCCCAGCATTTT. The V call is TRBV20-1, the J call TRBJ1-5; 7 positions match TRBD1. V gave up 3 bases and J gave up 5 bases; unmatched junction bases: 10. This CDR3 has 15 residues. Germline-derived CDR1 and CDR2 are DFQATT and SNEGSKA (reference sequence).

The CDR3 DNA follows: TGTGCCAGCAGCTCCGGACAGGCGGGAGAGACCCAGTACTTC. Translated: CASSSGQAGETQYF. This rearrangement joins TRBV6-2 or TRBV6-3 to TRBJ2-5; 7 bases are shared with TRBD1. V was clipped by 6 bases and J by 4 bases; unmatched bases: 8. CDR1 and CDR2 (germline): MNHEY, SVGEGT. The CDR3 loop spans 14 amino acids.

This clonotype was counted a few times. Here the CDR3 reads CASSLGGPFRGQGAHEQYF. CDR3 DNA sequence: TGTGCCAGCAGTTTGGGGGGTCCCTTTCGGGGACAGGGGGCCCACGAGCAGTACTTC. The chain combines TRBV28 with TRBJ2-7, with TRBD1 identical over 12 bases. This CDR3 is built from 19 residues. Losses at the gene ends were 3 bases for V and 5 bases for J; bases not matched to a gene: 17. The V gene's germline CDR1 is MDHEN and CDR2 SYDVKM.

Here the CDR3 reads CASSVGVLTEAFF. Here the CDR3 DNA reads TGTGCCAGCAGCGTCGGGGTGTTGACTGAAGCTTTCTTT. This chain joins TRBV7-9 and TRBJ1-1; D gene unclear. V shed 5 bases and J shed 5 bases, with 12 bases lying between them. This CDR3 is 13 amino acids long. CDR1 and CDR2 from the germline V gene are SEHNR and FQNEAQ (reference sequence). Drawing the rest from reference TRBV7-9 and TRBJ1-1, the complete variable domain is DTGVSQNPRHKITKRGQNVTFRCDPISEHNRLYWYRQTLGQGPEFLTYFQNEAQLEKSRLLSDRFSAERPKGSFSTLEIQRTEQGDSAMYLCASSVGVLTEAFFGQGTRLTVV.

This clonotype was counted ten times or more. This chain joins TRBV6-1 and TRBJ2-2, with 7 bases identical to TRBD1. The CDR3 has 15 residues. Germline V CDR1 and CDR2: MNHNS, SASEGT. The junction had 5 bases not matched to a gene; V was cut back by 6 bases and J by 1 base. The CDR3 spells CASRLTGLNTGELFF. CDR3 in DNA: TGTGCCAGCAGGCTGACAGGGCTGAACACCGGGGAGCTGTTTTTT.

This clonotype showed up many times. The chain has TRBV5-1 and TRBJ2-4; 8 nucleotides line up with TRBD2. Germline trimming cut 0 bases from V and 8 bases from J; bases unmatched to any gene: 7. This CDR3 is 15 amino acids long. Germline CDR1 SGHRS, CDR2 YFSETQ. CDR3 in amino acids: CASSLAYGGRHIQYF. DNA of the CDR3: TGCGCCAGCAGCTTGGCCTACGGCGGGAGGCACATTCAGTACTTC.

This clonotype has more than one count but fewer than ten. This chain uses TRBV7-9 with TRBJ1-4; 10 bases map to TRBD1. V gave up 5 bases and J gave up 8 bases; unmatched junction bases: 8. The CDR3 length is 15 residues. The germline V gene encodes CDR1 SEHNR and CDR2 FQNEAQ (reference sequence). CDR3 protein: CASSQTGQGLEKLFF. In nucleotides, the CDR3 is TGTGCCAGCAGCCAGACGGGACAGGGGTTGGAAAAACTGTTTTTT.

This clonotype has ten or more counts. The rearrangement uses TRBV10-3 and TRBJ1-1, with D hard to call. The CDR3 contains 14 residues. The germline V and J ends were trimmed by 10 bases and 0 bases, with 15 bases remaining between them. Per germline, CDR1 ENHRY and CDR2 SYGVKD. In DNA, the CDR3 is TGTGCCACACTCGGCCAAGGTATGAACACTGAAGCTTTCTTT. Translating it yields CATLGQGMNTEAFF.

The chain combines TRBV20-1 with TRBJ2-7; 11 bases fit TRBD1. Germline CDR1 reads DFQATT; CDR2 reads SNEGSKA (reference sequence). CDR3 length: 15 amino acids. Trimming at V came to 0 bases and at J to 5 bases, leaving 6 bases not matched to a gene. CDR3 sequence (DNA): TGCAGTGCTAGAGATTGGACAGGGGGCCCCAACGAGCAGTACTTC. Protein: CSARDWTGGPNEQYF.

This chain uses TRBV12-3 or TRBV12-4 with TRBJ2-7, with D uncertain. There are 13 residues in the CDR3. V was shortened by 6 bases and J by 0 bases, with 9 bases between the two germline ends. The chain's CDR3 is CASSSPPSYEQYF. CDR3 in DNA: TGTGCCAGCAGCTCTCCCCCCTCCTACGAGCAGTACTTC.

The sample holds many counts of this clonotype. V and J are TRBV3-1 and TRBJ1-2; TRBD1 might be the D (5 bases). V was trimmed by 8 bases and J by 4 bases, leaving 20 bases between them. Germline loops: CDR1 LGHDT, CDR2 YNNKEL (reference sequence). CDR3 size: 15 residues. The CDR3 sequence: CASFSALQASYGYTF. The CDR3 nucleotides are TGTGCCAGCTTTTCTGCCTTACAGGCGAGCTATGGCTACACCTTC.

The genes are TRBV27 and TRBJ1-1, with D possibly matching TRBD1 (5 bases). Germline loops: CDR1 MNHEY, CDR2 SMNVEV (reference sequence). The V gene lost 2 bases and the J gene lost 1 base, with 11 bases spanning the gap. The CDR3 is 15 residues long. This chain's CDR3 is CASSLRGRANTEAFF. Here the CDR3 DNA reads TGTGCCAGCAGTTTACGGGGACGGGCGAACACTGAAGCTTTCTTT.

This rearrangement joins TRBV18 to TRBJ1-5, with D possibly matching TRBD1 (5 bases). With 1 base removed from V and 2 bases from J, the gap between germline ends came to 21 bases. CDR1 and CDR2 from the germline V gene are KGHSH and LQKENI. CDR3 length: 19 residues. CDR3: CASSPRSGTLRGGNQPQHF. CDR3 in DNA: TGTGCCAGCTCACCACGTAGTGGGACTCTACGGGGTGGCAATCAGCCCCAGCATTTT.

V gene TRBV6-2 or TRBV6-3 combines with J gene TRBJ2-5, with D possibly called TRBD1 or TRBD2 (6 bases each). Trimming took off 6 bases at V and 5 bases at J, with 13 bases between the two ends. The CDR3 loop spans 13 amino acids. Germline V gene lookup returns CDR1 MNHEY and CDR2 SVGEGT. The CDR3 loop is CASSLRGAETQYF. CDR3 nucleotides: TGTGCCAGCAGCTTAAGGGGGGCCGAGACCCAGTACTTC.